This TCR beta chain was sequenced for a study of OX40 agonist ivuxolimab in advanced cancers. CDR1 is MGHRA and CDR2 is YSYEKL in the germline V gene. The CDR3 consists of 15 residues. V was clipped by 4 bases and J by 2 bases, with 14 bases between them. Sequencing used immunoSEQ multiplex PCR; TCRdb keeps in-frame clones, though not all of them. Of about 100,000 clones in the sample, 80% to 95% were seen once. Patients were ruled out by autoimmune disease history or systemic immunosuppression. This clone was seen a few times. Here the sequenced sample was CD4+ or CD8+ T cells sorted from blood, taken in a trial of the OX40 agonist ivuxolimab. The clonotype was recovered from an adult with an advanced solid tumor such as melanoma, head and neck, liver or kidney cancer. The chain links TRBV4-1 to TRBJ1-1, with D tentatively TRBD1 (6 bases). CDR3 in DNA: TGCGCCAGCAGCCCAGAGTGGACAGCCAACACTGAAGCTTTCTTT. Amino acid sequence: CASSPEWTANTEAFF.